The clone carrying this T cell receptor (beta chain) was observed a handful of times. The antigen is unknown. CDR1 is KGHDR, CDR2 SFDVKD, per germline. The CDR3 sequence is 15 residues long. V shed 4 bases and J shed 4 bases, with 13 bases lying between them. An expansion of CD8+CD57+ cells by flow cytometry had been shown in patients chosen for sequencing. There were no patients without severe acquired aplastic anemia. Template material for TCR beta VDJ and CDR3 profiling consisted of genomic DNA. TCRdb called the reads again in MiXCR, with one record for every CDR3 protein. This sample has roughly 160,000 distinct CDR3 sequences, with more than 45% found just once. This sample stems from a study of CD8+CD57+ T cells in acquired aplastic anemia. At the level of the study: The mean DNA yield obtained from sorted CD4+ and CD8+ cells came to 3 to 3.5 ug.

Points from the study as a whole: The same twenty-nine CD8+ CDR3 sequences occurred in patients and in controls.

The receptor's source is a human donor with aplastic anemia. This chain links TRBV24-1 with TRBJ2-1, with a weak D call TRBD2 (7 bases). The sample was sorted CD4+, CD8+, or CD8+CD57+ T cells (not recorded which) from PBMCs. CDR3 loop: CATSDAGALYNEQFF. Written as DNA, the CDR3 is TGTGCCACCAGTGACGCGGGGGCGTTGTACAATGAGCAGTTCTTC.